This T cell receptor (beta chain) was captured in a study of human T cells and chemical hapten exposure. Study-wide context: Weekly scalp doses of diphenylcyclopropenone were given to patients during the roughly 25-week study. Findings and caveats of the study: With regard to DPC sensitization, TCRs above 1 in 1000 frequency did not change. Expanded TCRs created a significantly greater count of big CDR3 similarity clusters than controls did.

TCRdb reprocessed the RACE reads via MiXCR and lists one record per CDR3 protein. The sample carries some 250,000 distinct CDR3 sequences, about 7.7% recorded once. This clonotype was seen only a few times. Its target is unknown. V was clipped by 3 bases and J by 1 base; unmatched bases: 10. The CDR3 sequence is 17 residues long. Germline V lookup: CDR1 SGHRS, CDR2 YFSETQ. The sample's time point: pre-sensitization, week 0. Treatment of the sample: therapeutic diphenylcyclopropenone sensitization with weekly scalp DPC. The sequenced sample was whole blood, obtained in connection with sensitization to the hapten diphenylcyclopropenone (DPC). The sequence derives from a man aged 18 to 29 with alopecia areata. Some clones in this sample may be carry-over from other donors' samples. The rearrangement joins TRBV5-1 to TRBJ2-1; 7 bases map to TRBD1. CDR3 DNA: TGCGCCAGCAGCTGGGACGGTAAGACAGGGTCCTACAATGAGCAGTTCTTC. Amino acids: CASSWDGKTGSYNEQFF.